These 13 T cell receptor beta chains originate from one sample sequenced in a study of control samples from healthy donors and cancer patients. Clones were sequenced by immunoSEQ multiplex PCR, and TCRdb holds only the in-frame ones, with some missing. The sample yields approximately 82,000 clones, 70% to 90% seen once. The material sequenced was blood. Receptors originate from a man aged 45-60 years in good health.

The V gene is TRBV11-3, the J gene TRBJ2-1, with 9 bases lining up with TRBD2. Trimming cost V 5 bases and J 9 bases; bases outside gene matches: 8. CDR1 and CDR2 from the germline V gene are SGHNT and YENEEA. The CDR3 loop spans 14 amino acids. The CDR3: CASSQGREGGEQFF. The CDR3 region has the DNA TGTGCCAGCAGCCAGGGGCGGGAGGGTGGTGAGCAGTTCTTC.

V is TRBV30 and J is TRBJ1-1, with TRBD1 matching 8 bases. The CDR3 runs 14 residues. The germline CDR1 and CDR2 sequences are GTSNPN and SVGIG (reference sequence). V was pared by 6 bases and J by 2 bases, with 8 bases of the junction left unmatched. In nucleotides, the CDR3 is TGTGCCTGTTACGACAGGGGTCATAACACTGAAGCTTTCTTT. It yields the protein CACYDRGHNTEAFF.

This sequence joins TRBV19 and TRBJ2-5, with D perhaps TRBD1 (6 bases). CDR3 length: 14 residues. Trimming left V 6 bases short and J 7 bases short, with 18 bases between. Germline V CDR1 and CDR2: LNHDA, SQIVND (reference sequence). DNA of the CDR3: TGTGCCAGTAGCCCCGACAGGCCCCAGGGGACCCAGTACTTC. Amino acids: CASSPDRPQGTQYF.

The V gene is TRBV5-1, the J gene TRBJ2-3; 9 bases match TRBD1. V shed 0 bases and J 3 bases; nucleotides not matched to a gene: 8. Germline CDR1 and CDR2: SGHRS and YFSETQ. CDR3 length equals 17 residues. DNA of the CDR3: TGCGCCAGCAGCTTGGGATTACAGGGGGCTCGGACAGATACGCAGTATTTT. It codes for CASSLGLQGARTDTQYF.

This CDR3 is CASSSPTLNTEAFF. CDR3 DNA: TGCGCCAGCAGCTCCCCGACATTGAACACTGAAGCTTTCTTT. V is TRBV5-1 and J is TRBJ1-1, with unresolved D. CDR3 length: 14 amino acids. In germline, CDR1 is SGHRS, CDR2 YFSETQ. Trimming took 3 bases from V and 0 from J, leaving 9 bases between them.

The V and J genes are TRBV5-1 and TRBJ2-5, with 11 bases lining up with TRBD2. Germline V gene data show CDR1 as SGHRS and CDR2 as YFSETQ. The J segment lost 3 bases and the V segment lost 1 base, leaving 8 bases of the junction unmatched. This CDR3 spans 17 amino acids. This chain's CDR3 is CASSLSPTSGIEETQYF. In DNA form, the CDR3 reads TGCGCCAGCAGCTTGTCCCCGACTAGCGGGATTGAAGAGACCCAGTACTTC.

The chain uses TRBV6-5 and TRBJ2-1; D is tentatively TRBD1 or TRBD2 (5 bases each). The CDR3 covers 15 residues. With 0 bases removed from V and 4 bases from J, the gap between germline ends came to 10 bases. The germline CDR1 and CDR2 sequences are MNHEY and SVGAGI. The CDR3 DNA follows: TGTGCCAGCAGTTACTCCGGGACGGATTACAATGAGCAGTTCTTC. It encodes CASSYSGTDYNEQFF.

A single count supports this clone. The gene calls are TRBV29-1 and TRBJ2-5; 11 nucleotides agree with TRBD2. The CDR3 is 13 amino acids. Germline assignment: CDR1 SQVTM and CDR2 ANQGSEA. Unmatched junction bases numbered 5, after V lost 6 bases and J lost 5 bases. In DNA form, the CDR3 reads TGCAGCGTAGTAGCGGGGGGGCCGGAGACCCAGTACTTC. As protein: CSVVAGGPETQYF.

V and J are TRBV4-3 and TRBJ2-7, with 9 bases aligning to TRBD2. Germline CDR1 LGHNA, CDR2 YSLEER. The CDR3 is 16 amino acids. V was clipped by 0 bases and J by 2 bases; unmatched bases: 5. This CDR3 reads CASSQDTTSGAYEQYF. The CDR3, as DNA: TGCGCCAGCAGCCAAGATACGACTAGCGGAGCCTACGAGCAGTACTTC.

V gene TRBV7-3 combines with J gene TRBJ1-1; 9 nucleotides match TRBD1. The J segment lost 4 bases and the V segment lost 6 bases, leaving 3 bases of the junction unmatched. The germline V gene has CDR1 SGHTA and CDR2 FQGTGA. This CDR3 contains 13 residues. CDR3: CASRSDRGTEAFF. The CDR3 coding sequence is TGTGCCAGCAGGTCGGACAGGGGCACTGAAGCTTTCTTT.

This sequence joins TRBV19 and TRBJ1-5; D remains unclear. CDR3 length: 15 residues. V was cut by 1 base and J by 5 bases, with 12 bases left in between. Germline values: CDR1 LNHDA, CDR2 SQIVND (reference sequence). CDR3 DNA: TGTGCCAGTAGTATAGTAGGGAAACGTGATCAGCCCCAGCATTTT. Its protein product is CASSIVGKRDQPQHF.

This clone was counted many times. In the same sample, other DNA sequences code for this CDR3. J is TRBJ1-2 and V is TRBV29-1, with D maybe TRBD1 (5 bases). The ends were cut back, 3 bases at V and 4 bases at J, with 9 bases in the middle. Germline assignment: CDR1 SQVTM and CDR2 ANQGSEA. CDR3 length equals 12 residues. The CDR3 DNA is TGCAGCGTTGACAGGGCGAGCTATGGCTACACCTTC. Translating it yields CSVDRASYGYTF.

The chain is built from TRBV9 and TRBJ2-3; tentatively, D is TRBD1 or TRBD2 (5 bases each). Trimming left V 0 bases short and J 2 bases short, with 10 bases between. Germline V gene data show CDR1 as SGDLS and CDR2 as YYNGEE. The CDR3 runs 15 residues. In DNA, the CDR3 is TGTGCCAGCAGCGTAGCCGGGACCAACACAGATACGCAGTATTTT. Translation gives CASSVAGTNTDTQYF.